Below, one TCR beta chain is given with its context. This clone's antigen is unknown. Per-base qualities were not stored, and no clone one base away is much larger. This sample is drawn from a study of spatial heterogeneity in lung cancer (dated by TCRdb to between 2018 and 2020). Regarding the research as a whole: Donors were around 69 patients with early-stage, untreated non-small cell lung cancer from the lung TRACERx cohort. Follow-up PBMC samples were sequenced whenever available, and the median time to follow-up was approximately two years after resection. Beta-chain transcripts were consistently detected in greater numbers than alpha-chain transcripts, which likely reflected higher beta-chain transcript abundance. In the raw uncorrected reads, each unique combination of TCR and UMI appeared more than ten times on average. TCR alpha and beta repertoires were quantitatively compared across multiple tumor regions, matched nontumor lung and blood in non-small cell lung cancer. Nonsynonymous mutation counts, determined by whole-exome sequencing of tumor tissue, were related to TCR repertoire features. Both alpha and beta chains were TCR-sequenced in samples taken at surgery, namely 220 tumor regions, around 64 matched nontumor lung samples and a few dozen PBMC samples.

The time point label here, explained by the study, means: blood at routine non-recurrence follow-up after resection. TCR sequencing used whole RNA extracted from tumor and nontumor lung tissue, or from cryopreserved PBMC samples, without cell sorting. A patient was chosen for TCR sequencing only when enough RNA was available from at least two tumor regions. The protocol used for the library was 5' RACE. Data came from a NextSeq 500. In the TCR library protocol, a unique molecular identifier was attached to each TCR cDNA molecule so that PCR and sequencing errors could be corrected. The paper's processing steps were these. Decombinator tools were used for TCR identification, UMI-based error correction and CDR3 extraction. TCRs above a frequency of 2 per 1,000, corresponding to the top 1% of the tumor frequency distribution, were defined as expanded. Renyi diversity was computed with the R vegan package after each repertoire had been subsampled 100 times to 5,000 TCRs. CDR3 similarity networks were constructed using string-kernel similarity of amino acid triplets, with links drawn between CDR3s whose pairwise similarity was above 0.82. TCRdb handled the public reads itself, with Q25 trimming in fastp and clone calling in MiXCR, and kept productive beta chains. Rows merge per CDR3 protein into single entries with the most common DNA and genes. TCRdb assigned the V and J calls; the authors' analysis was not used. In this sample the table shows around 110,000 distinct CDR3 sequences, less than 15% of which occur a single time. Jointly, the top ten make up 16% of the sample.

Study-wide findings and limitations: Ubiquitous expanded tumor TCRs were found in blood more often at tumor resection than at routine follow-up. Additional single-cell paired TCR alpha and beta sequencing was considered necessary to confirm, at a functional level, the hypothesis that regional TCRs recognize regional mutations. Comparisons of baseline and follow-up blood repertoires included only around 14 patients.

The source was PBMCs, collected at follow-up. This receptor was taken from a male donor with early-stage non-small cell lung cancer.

Here is the DNA: TGCGCCAGCAGCACCGACGGGCTTACTGAAGCTTTCTTT. Translation gives CASSTDGLTEAFF. The chain was built from TRBV5-1 and TRBJ1-1, with no D gene named confidently. The germline V gene specifies SGHRS as CDR1 and YFSETQ as CDR2. From the cysteine up to the phenylalanine, the CDR3 has a length of 13 residues. Only CDR3 DNA remains: 39 bases, in frame from the first base. Deletion took 4 bases off V and 5 bases off J, with a span of 12 bases between the germline ends.